These 29 T cell receptor beta chains came from one sample sequenced in a study of blood T cell repertoires in COVID-19. Clones were read by immunoSEQ multiplex PCR, and TCRdb kept only the in-frame ones, dropping some. This repertoire shows over 200,000 clones, approximately 89% found once; its top ten account for 3.5% to 4%. Source material: PBMCs or T cells enriched from blood (not recorded which). The receptors here all came from a woman in her twenties or thirties with acute COVID-19.

The chain has TRBV3-1 (or the pseudogene TRBV3-2) and TRBJ2-7, with D possibly matching TRBD2 (5 bases). The CDR3 has 14 residues. From germline, CDR1 is LGHDT and CDR2 YNNKEL (reference sequence). The V end was cut by 4 bases, the J end by 4 bases, with 14 bases between. DNA for the CDR3: TGTGCCAGCAGCCTACGGACTGAGCTATACGAGCAGTACTTC. Its protein is CASSLRTELYEQYF.

This chain links TRBV28 with TRBJ2-5; perhaps TRBD2 as D (6 bases). V shed 2 bases and J shed 13 bases, with 14 bases lying between them. The CDR3 is made up of 12 amino acids. CDR1 is MDHEN and CDR2 is SYDVKM in the germline V gene. CDR3 loop: CASSLIPGAPYF. The CDR3 region has the DNA TGTGCCAGCAGTTTAATTCCGGGAGCGCCGTACTTC.

The chain links TRBV9 to TRBJ2-1; maybe TRBD2 (7 bases). This CDR3 spans 17 amino acids. Germline lookup yields CDR1 SGDLS and CDR2 YYNGEE. Trimming pared 3 bases from V and 1 base from J, leaving 17 bases between. The CDR3 reads CASSDPAGAYSYNEQFF. CDR3 DNA: TGTGCCAGCAGCGATCCTGCGGGGGCTTATTCCTACAATGAGCAGTTCTTC.

This clone showed up just a few times. The V call is TRBV5-1, the J call TRBJ1-1; tentatively, D is TRBD1 (6 bases). In germline, CDR1 is SGHRS, CDR2 YFSETQ. The CDR3 extends over 14 amino acids. Trimming took 1 base from V and 6 from J, leaving 13 bases between them. CDR3 bases: TGCGCCAGCAGCTTGCCAGGGGAGGGGTCTGAAGCTTTCTTT. Translating it yields CASSLPGEGSEAFF.

This chain joins TRBV2 and TRBJ2-2; unclear D gene. Trimming removed 7 bases at V and 5 bases at J, with 8 bases between. This CDR3 comprises 12 residues. The germline CDR1 and CDR2 sequences are SNHLY and FYNNEI. The CDR3 here is CASKLTTGELFF. CDR3 DNA sequence: TGTGCCAGCAAACTCACTACCGGGGAGCTGTTTTTT.

The chain is built from TRBV13 and TRBJ2-1, with 10 bases aligning to TRBD1. The junction had 3 bases not matched to a gene; V was cut back by 5 bases and J by 5 bases. The CDR3 runs 14 residues. Germline CDR1 reads PRHDT; CDR2 reads FYEKMQ (reference sequence). The CDR3 sequence: CASSSGQGDNEQFF. CDR3 in DNA: TGTGCCAGCAGCAGTGGACAGGGGGACAATGAGCAGTTCTTC.

The gene calls are TRBV12-3 or TRBV12-4 and TRBJ1-2; the match to TRBD1 covers 7 bases. The V gene end was trimmed by 6 bases and the J gene end by 14 bases; junction bases not matched to a gene: 15. This CDR3 spans 13 amino acids. CDR3 DNA sequence: TGTGCCAGCAGCCCCGGGACAGCCGTCGTTTCGACCTTC. Residues: CASSPGTAVVSTF.

J is TRBJ2-7 and V is TRBV7-2; 10 bases map to TRBD2. Trimming removed 5 bases from V and 2 bases from J; junction bases left unmatched: 6. The CDR3 loop spans 15 amino acids. CDR1 is SGHTA and CDR2 is FQGNSA in the germline V gene. In DNA, the CDR3 is TGTGCCAGCAGCGGAAGTCTAGCGGGGGCCTACGAGCAGTACTTC. The encoded protein is CASSGSLAGAYEQYF.

The rearrangement uses TRBV12-5 and TRBJ1-5; D remains ambiguous. V was cut by 4 bases and J by 1 base, with 14 bases left in between. The CDR3 totals 16 residues. Germline V CDR1 and CDR2: LGHNT, FRNRAP. The CDR3 is CASGSPGELSNQPQHF. The DNA of the CDR3 is TGTGCTAGTGGTTCACCCGGGGAGTTAAGCAATCAGCCCCAGCATTTT.

The gene calls are TRBV19 and TRBJ2-5; D is possibly TRBD2 (6 bases). V was trimmed by 6 bases and J by 3 bases, leaving 11 bases between them. Germline loops: CDR1 LNHDA, CDR2 SQIVND (reference sequence). The CDR3 is 13 amino acids. The CDR3 nucleotides read TGTGCCAGTAGGACGCGGGGAGAAGAGACCCAGTACTTC. Amino acid sequence: CASRTRGEETQYF.

This rearrangement joins TRBV10-1 to TRBJ2-2; 9 bases agree with TRBD1. With V trimmed by 6 bases and J by 6 bases, 14 bases remained unmatched. Germline values: CDR1 WNHNN, CDR2 SYGVQD (reference sequence). This CDR3 has 17 amino acids. CDR3 amino acids: CASSLLPGQGISGELFF. CDR3 nucleotides: TGCGCCAGCAGCTTATTACCGGGACAGGGAATTTCCGGGGAGCTGTTTTTT.

In this sample, this clone turned up a few times. V gene TRBV27 combines with J gene TRBJ2-5, with 7 bases lining up with TRBD2. The CDR3 extends over 16 amino acids. V lost 3 bases, J lost 5 bases, and 12 bases stayed unmatched. Germline V lookup: CDR1 MNHEY, CDR2 SMNVEV (reference sequence). CDR3 sequence reads: CASSFAERGGSETQYF. The DNA for the CDR3 is TGTGCCAGCAGTTTTGCTGAGCGGGGAGGCTCCGAGACCCAGTACTTC.

The V and J genes are TRBV5-1 and TRBJ2-1; possibly TRBD2 for D (5 bases). Per germline, CDR1 SGHRS and CDR2 YFSETQ. This CDR3 comprises 12 residues. Trimming left V 5 bases short and J 9 bases short, with 12 bases between. CDR3 sequence: CASRWGEGEQFF. The CDR3 DNA reads as TGCGCCAGCAGATGGGGAGAGGGTGAGCAGTTCTTC.

This clone was counted a single time. The J gene is TRBJ2-7, the V gene TRBV10-1; TRBD1 agrees at 7 bases. Trimming cost V 6 bases and J 1 base; bases outside gene matches: 12. This CDR3 has 16 amino acids. CDR1 and CDR2 (germline): WNHNN, SYGVQD (reference sequence). The CDR3 DNA reads TGCGCCAGCAGAGGGACAAGTGACAGGGAGTCCTACGAGCAGTACTTC. This gives the protein CASRGTSDRESYEQYF.

This clone has a handful of counts. The chain combines TRBV7-8 with TRBJ2-3; 12 nucleotides agree with TRBD2. The germline V gene has CDR1 SGHVS and CDR2 FQNEAQ. V was clipped by 11 bases and J by 0 bases; unmatched bases: 3. The CDR3 is made up of 14 amino acids. The CDR3: CAGTSGGSTDTQYF. CDR3 DNA sequence: TGTGCCGGAACTAGCGGGGGGAGCACAGATACGCAGTATTTT.

This clone came up once. V usage is TRBV4-1 and J usage is TRBJ2-5; D is possibly TRBD2 (5 bases). V dropped 1 base and J dropped 2 bases, with 11 bases sitting between them. Germline assignment: CDR1 MGHRA and CDR2 YSYEKL. This CDR3 has 15 amino acids. The CDR3 sequence: CASSQVRDRQETQYF. CDR3 sequence (DNA): TGCGCCAGCAGCCAAGTACGGGATCGGCAAGAGACCCAGTACTTC.

V gene TRBV4-1 combines with J gene TRBJ1-3; D possibly corresponds to TRBD1 (6 bases). V was cut by 1 base and J by 2 bases, with 15 bases left in between. Germline V CDR1 and CDR2: MGHRA, YSYEKL. The CDR3 sequence is 17 residues long. Here the CDR3 DNA reads TGCGCCAGCAGCCAAGGGAGAACAGGGTCCCCTGGAAACACCATATATTTT. Its protein product is CASSQGRTGSPGNTIYF.

The CDR3 DNA is TGTGCCAGCAGTGAAGCGCCCCCTTTGGAAGGGGGCGAGACCCAGTACTTC. This gives the protein CASSEAPPLEGGETQYF. The chain has TRBV2 and TRBJ2-5; 7 bases are shared with TRBD1. Unmatched junction bases numbered 12, after V lost 0 bases and J lost 5 bases. Germline loops: CDR1 SNHLY, CDR2 FYNNEI. This CDR3 comprises 17 residues.

The chain uses TRBV30 and TRBJ1-2, with unresolved D. CDR1 is GTSNPN, CDR2 SVGIG, per germline (reference sequence). The CDR3 totals 13 residues. The germline V and J ends were trimmed by 2 bases and 3 bases, with 10 bases remaining between them. CDR3 nucleotide sequence: TGTGCCTGGAGTCCGGGAGAGGACTATGGCTACACCTTC. As protein: CAWSPGEDYGYTF. Drawing the rest from reference TRBV30 and TRBJ1-2, the complete variable domain is SQTIHQWPATLVQPVGSPLSLECTVEGTSNPNLYWYRQAAGRGLQLLFYSVGIGQISSEVPQNLSASRPQDRQFILSSKKLLLSDSGFYLCAWSPGEDYGYTFGSGTRLTVV.

Concerning this clone: An end of the junction differs from the germline gene, which may be a read error. The chain uses TRBV24-1 and TRBJ2-3, with TRBD2 as a possible D gene (7 bases). CDR3 size: 16 residues. Germline assignment: CDR1 KGHDR and CDR2 SFDVKD. For the CDR3, the DNA is TGTGCCTCCAGTGCCGGGGCGGGGGCCCCCACAGATACGCAGTATTTT. Protein product: CASSAGAGAPTDTQYF.

The V call is TRBV29-1, the J call TRBJ2-1, with D possibly being TRBD2 (5 bases). The length of the CDR3 is 13 residues. CDR1 SQVTM and CDR2 ANQGSEA come from the germline V gene. V lost 5 bases and J lost 10, with 18 bases in between. CDR3 sequence (DNA): TGCAGCGTTCCTAAGACCCTCCCGGGGGAGCAGTTCTTC. Amino acid sequence: CSVPKTLPGEQFF.

The chain uses TRBV5-1 and TRBJ2-3; 9 bases map to TRBD1. Germline-derived CDR1 and CDR2 are SGHRS and YFSETQ. V lost 8 bases and J lost 3; bases outside the gene matches: 7. This CDR3 region has 14 residues. The CDR3: CASERTGDTDTQYF. The CDR3 DNA sequence: TGCGCCAGTGAAAGGACAGGGGATACAGATACGCAGTATTTT. The variable domain in full, completed from reference TRBV5-1 and TRBJ2-3, reads KAGVTQTPRYLIKTRGQQVTLSCSPISGHRSVSWYQQTPGQGLQFLFEYFSETQRNKGNFPGRFSGRQFSNSRSEMNVSTLELGDSALYLCASERTGDTDTQYFGPGTRLTVL.

This clone was recorded a few times. Other nucleotide sequences in the sample specify the same CDR3. J is TRBJ1-3 and V is TRBV5-1; D is unclear. The CDR3 has 14 residues. V lost 2 bases and J 0 bases, leaving 6 bases between the germline ends. Germline V gene sequence: CDR1 SGHRS, CDR2 YFSETQ. The CDR3 DNA reads as TGCGCCAGCAGCTTAGGAGTCTCTGGAAACACCATATATTTT. Its translation: CASSLGVSGNTIYF. Combining the CDR3 with reference TRBV5-1 and TRBJ1-3 gives the whole variable domain KAGVTQTPRYLIKTRGQQVTLSCSPISGHRSVSWYQQTPGQGLQFLFEYFSETQRNKGNFPGRFSGRQFSNSRSEMNVSTLELGDSALYLCASSLGVSGNTIYFGEGSWLTVV.

The V gene is TRBV7-9, the J gene TRBJ1-1; D remains unclear. The CDR3 runs 13 residues. V lost 5 bases to trimming and J lost 3 bases, with 10 bases between them. Germline CDR1 and CDR2: SEHNR and FQNEAQ (reference sequence). CDR3 nucleotides: TGTGCCAGCAGCCCTAGGAGGGACACTGAAGCTTTCTTT. Encoded protein: CASSPRRDTEAFF.

The rearrangement links TRBV27 to TRBJ1-4, with a possible D match to TRBD1 (6 bases). Looked up from germline, CDR1 is MNHEY and CDR2 is SMNVEV (reference sequence). This CDR3 is 16 amino acids long. V lost 8 bases to trimming and J lost 1 base, with 17 bases between them. The CDR3, as DNA: TGTGCCAGCGCCTTAACAAACAGGGAAACTAATGAAAAACTGTTTTTT. Translating it yields CASALTNRETNEKLFF.

The V gene is TRBV9, the J gene TRBJ2-7; possibly TRBD2 for D (6 bases). CDR3 length equals 14 residues. Germline CDR1 and CDR2: SGDLS and YYNGEE. V lost 4 bases, J lost 0 bases, and 11 bases lay in between. CDR3 in DNA: TGTGCCAGCAGCCCGCGGGACGTCTCCTACGAGCAGTACTTC. Its protein product is CASSPRDVSYEQYF. Variable domain in full (rest from reference TRBV9 and TRBJ2-7): DSGVTQTPKHLITATGQRVTLRCSPRSGDLSVYWYQQSLDQGLQFLIQYYNGEERAKGNILERFSAQQFPDLHSELNLSSLELGDSALYFCASSPRDVSYEQYFGPGTRLTVT.

The chain recombines TRBV18 with TRBJ1-2; the match to TRBD1 covers 11 bases. The CDR3 loop spans 13 amino acids. Germline assignment: CDR1 KGHSH and CDR2 LQKENI. Trimming took 8 bases from V and 8 from J; bases not matched to a gene: 7. As DNA, the CDR3 is TGTGCCAGCCAGGACAGGGGGCAAGGAGGCTACACCTTC. It is translated as CASQDRGQGGYTF.

The chain employs TRBV6-2 or TRBV6-3 and TRBJ2-6, with D unresolved. Germline-derived CDR1 and CDR2 are MNHEY and SVGEGT. The CDR3 covers 15 residues. Trimming pared 4 bases from V and 4 bases from J, leaving 11 bases between. The CDR3 region is CASSSRSPGANVLTF. CDR3 nucleotides: TGTGCCAGCAGTTCCCGTTCTCCGGGGGCCAACGTCCTGACTTTC.

V is TRBV9 and J is TRBJ1-1; 7 bases are shared with TRBD1. V trimming: 3 bases; J trimming: 6 bases; junction bases outside the gene matches: 8. Per germline, CDR1 SGDLS and CDR2 YYNGEE. CDR3 length: 14 residues. In DNA form, the CDR3 reads TGTGCCAGCAGCGATGGGACAGCGGTCGCTGAAGCTTTCTTT. Its translation: CASSDGTAVAEAFF.